Presented here are 12 T cell receptor beta chains from one specimen sequenced in a study of early T cells in non-severe SARS-CoV-2 infection. TCRdb reanalysed the 5' RACE reads using MiXCR and keeps one entry per CDR3 protein. Among approximately 52,000 distinct CDR3 sequences, 7% to 9% were seen once, and the ten largest hold 9.4%. The sequenced sample consisted of whole blood. The receptors originated from an adult who was a healthcare worker with PCR-confirmed SARS-CoV-2 infection or an uninfected control (not recorded which).

The chain carries TRBV5-4 and TRBJ2-3; weak D call: TRBD2 (6 bases). CDR1 is SGHNT and CDR2 is YYREEE in the germline V gene (reference sequence). The V end lost 7 bases, the J end lost 4 bases, and 22 bases lay between the germline ends. The CDR3 has 16 amino acids. The CDR3 is CASGRDSSGGADTQYF. In DNA, the CDR3 is TGTGCCAGCGGGCGGGACTCGTCTGGGGGTGCAGATACGCAGTATTTT.

This sequence joins TRBV28 and TRBJ2-5; TRBD2 agrees at 13 bases. This CDR3 is 15 amino acids long. The germline gives CDR1 MDHEN, CDR2 SYDVKM. After removal of 5 bases from V and 2 bases from J, the junction contained 2 bases not matched to a gene. CDR3 in amino acids: CASSVTSGGQETQYF. The CDR3 bases are TGTGCCAGCAGTGTGACTAGCGGGGGGCAAGAGACCCAGTACTTC. The full variable domain, in which reference TRBV28 and TRBJ2-5 provide the parts outside the CDR3, is DVKVTQSSRYLVKRTGEKVFLECVQDMDHENMFWYRQDPGLGLRLIYFSYDVKMKEKGDIPEGYSVSREKKERFSLILESASTNQTSMYLCASSVTSGGQETQYFGPGTRLLVL.

This clonotype was observed a handful of times. CDR3 amino acids: CASSLDALSTGELFF. The CDR3 DNA reads as TGTGCCAGCAGCTTAGATGCCTTATCCACCGGGGAGCTGTTTTTT. The rearrangement uses TRBV7-2 and TRBJ2-2, with D unclear. Germline V gene sequence: CDR1 SGHTA, CDR2 FQGNSA. This CDR3 has 15 amino acids. V dropped 1 base and J dropped 4 bases, with 10 bases sitting between them.

This clonotype has ten or more counts. This chain connects TRBV5-4 to TRBJ2-1; TRBD2 might be the D (6 bases). Deletions cut 2 bases from V and 3 bases from J, with 9 bases between. Per the germline V gene, CDR1 is SGHNT and CDR2 is YYREEE (reference sequence). The CDR3 extends over 14 amino acids. The CDR3 spells CASSFAGSYNEQFF. CDR3 bases: TGTGCCAGCAGCTTTGCCGGGAGCTACAATGAGCAGTTCTTC.

There are a few counts of this clonotype. The V gene is TRBV7-6, the J gene TRBJ2-1; the match to TRBD1 covers 9 bases. CDR1 is SGHVS, CDR2 FNYEAQ, per germline. This CDR3 is 15 amino acids long. V shed 5 bases, J shed 4 bases, and the junction held 6 bases outside the gene matches. In DNA form, the CDR3 reads TGTGCCAGCAGCCGTCGACAGGGGGTTTACAATGAGCAGTTCTTC. This codes for CASSRRQGVYNEQFF.

This clonotype was counted only a few times. This chain uses TRBV11-1 with TRBJ2-1; the D gene is possibly TRBD1 (5 bases). V lost 5 bases to trimming and J lost 4 bases, with 12 bases between them. The CDR3 has 14 amino acids. Germline V gene sequence: CDR1 SGHAT, CDR2 FQDESV (reference sequence). This chain's CDR3 is CASSQDRLYNEQFF. The CDR3 DNA sequence: TGTGCCAGCAGCCAAGACAGATTGTACAATGAGCAGTTCTTC.

This clonotype was seen a handful of times. The chain is built from TRBV6-1 and TRBJ2-7; TRBD2 is a possible D gene (6 bases). This CDR3 comprises 15 residues. V lost 8 bases and J lost 1, with 18 bases in between. CDR1 is MNHNS, CDR2 SASEGT, per germline. The CDR3 loop is CASETPPAGSYEQYF. The CDR3 DNA reads as TGTGCCAGCGAGACCCCCCCTGCGGGGTCCTACGAGCAGTACTTC.

In nucleotides, the CDR3 is TGCAGTGCCCGAGAGGTGGGTAACACAGATACGCAGTATTTT. This codes for CSAREVGNTDTQYF. The chain couples TRBV20-1 to TRBJ2-3; D gene uncertain. In germline, CDR1 is DFQATT, CDR2 SNEGSKA (reference sequence). There are 14 residues in the CDR3. Trimming pared 6 bases from V and 2 bases from J, leaving 15 bases between.

The table lists this clonotype with a few counts. This rearrangement joins TRBV5-1 to TRBJ1-1, with unresolved D. The V and J ends lost 0 bases and 0 bases respectively, with 9 bases between them. The CDR3 totals 15 residues. CDR1 and CDR2 from the germline V gene are SGHRS and YFSETQ. The CDR3 is CASSLVGGLNTEAFF. The CDR3 nucleotides are TGCGCCAGCAGCTTGGTCGGAGGTCTGAACACTGAAGCTTTCTTT.

The chain employs TRBV9 and TRBJ2-7; possible D gene TRBD1, 6 bases. V lost 4 bases, J lost 5 bases, and 16 bases lay in between. The V gene's germline CDR1 is SGDLS and CDR2 YYNGEE. The CDR3 spans 14 residues. The CDR3, as DNA: TGTGCCAGCAGCTTCCAGGGGCTATTCCACGAGCAGTACTTC. Its protein is CASSFQGLFHEQYF.

This clonotype was seen a few times. This CDR3 is CASIASGKREQYF. The DNA of the CDR3 is TGTGCCAGCATAGCTAGCGGGAAAAGGGAGCAGTACTTC. This chain connects TRBV25-1 to TRBJ2-7; 9 nucleotides agree with TRBD2. The germline gives CDR1 MGHDK, CDR2 SYGVNS. V trimming: 7 bases; J trimming: 7 bases; junction bases outside the gene matches: 8. CDR3 length equals 13 residues.

This clonotype was recorded many times. The chain has TRBV7-9 and TRBJ2-5, with D unresolved. Trimming stripped 5 bases from V and 5 bases from J, with 6 bases between. Germline V CDR1 and CDR2: SEHNR, FQNEAQ (reference sequence). CDR3 length: 11 amino acids. The CDR3 spells CASSIEETQYF. DNA for the CDR3: TGTGCCAGCAGCATCGAGGAGACCCAGTACTTC.